This TCR beta chain was identified in a study of PD-1 blockade in classical Hodgkin lymphoma. General observations from the study: The study found that TCR diversity rose significantly by C4D1 in CD4+ but not CD8+ cells. Repertoire difference causes, possibly disease activity or prior therapy, remain undefined. Healthy donors were reported to have higher baseline TCR diversity than newly diagnosed patients.

A few counts support this clone. Its specificity is not known. Each and every patient relapsed after autologous stem cell transplantation, and patients got differing brentuximab vedotin exposure. Germline-derived CDR1 and CDR2 are SGHAT and FQNNGV. The junction had 7 bases not matched to a gene; V was cut back by 3 bases and J by 1 base. The CDR3 runs to 17 residues. Clones were sequenced by immunoSEQ multiplex PCR, and TCRdb holds only the in-frame ones, with some missing. The repertoire holds approximately 34,000 clones, with approximately 82% as singletons. V gene TRBV11-2 combines with J gene TRBJ2-7; TRBD2 aligns across 12 bases. The material sequenced was peripheral blood mononuclear cells (PBMCs), taken before the second cycle of nivolumab. This TCR derives from a human donor with classical Hodgkin lymphoma. The CDR3 here is CASSFQLAGGPSYEQYF. As DNA, the CDR3 is TGTGCCAGCAGCTTTCAACTAGCGGGGGGTCCTTCCTACGAGCAGTACTTC.